Each of the 19 T cell receptor beta chains below was sequenced from the same sample in a study of blood T cell repertoires in COVID-19. Sequenced by immunoSEQ multiplex PCR; TCRdb stores in-frame clones only, minus some. The data show roughly 320,000 clones, about 88% seen once. What was sequenced was peripheral blood. Receptor source: a man aged 65 to 79 with acute or convalescent COVID-19.

A single count supports this clone. The chain links TRBV29-1 to TRBJ2-1, with D possibly TRBD1 on 8 matching bases. Trimming pared 0 bases from V and 9 bases from J, leaving 15 bases between. The CDR3 length is 14 residues. Germline V lookup: CDR1 SQVTM, CDR2 ANQGSEA. The CDR3 loop reads CSVEEDRDYAEQFF. CDR3 DNA: TGCAGCGTTGAAGAGGACAGGGACTATGCTGAGCAGTTCTTC.

The chain recombines TRBV6-6 with TRBJ1-1, with D tentatively TRBD1 (5 bases). V lost 5 bases and J 2 bases, leaving 18 bases between the germline ends. CDR3 size: 16 residues. Germline CDR1 reads MNHNY; CDR2 reads SVGAGI (reference sequence). The CDR3 loop is CASSPNPGHRNTEAFF. DNA of the CDR3: TGTGCCAGCAGTCCAAACCCAGGACACAGAAACACTGAAGCTTTCTTT.

This chain connects TRBV6-1 to TRBJ2-7; the match to TRBD1 covers 8 bases. This CDR3 spans 13 amino acids. The V gene end was trimmed by 6 bases and the J gene end by 2 bases; junction bases not matched to a gene: 3. Per the germline V gene, CDR1 is MNHNS and CDR2 is SASEGT. DNA of the CDR3: TGTGCCAGCAGGGTGACAGGGGCCTACGAGCAGTACTTC. Protein sequence: CASRVTGAYEQYF.

The chain uses TRBV10-1 and TRBJ2-5; D gene unclear. Germline CDR1 and CDR2: WNHNN and SYGVQD (reference sequence). Trimming left V 8 bases short and J 2 bases short, with 9 bases between. CDR3 length equals 12 residues. The DNA for the CDR3 is TGCGCCAGCGGCGGAAGGCAAGAGACCCAGTACTTC. This sequence encodes CASGGRQETQYF.

The chain combines TRBV6-5 with TRBJ1-5; D call uncertain. Trimming shortened V by 7 bases and J by 5 bases, and 18 bases separated the two germline ends. From germline, CDR1 is MNHEY and CDR2 SVGAGI. This CDR3 is built from 15 residues. CDR3 DNA sequence: TGTGCCAGCACTCCACGAAATGCGCCCCATCAGCCCCAGCATTTT. Translation: CASTPRNAPHQPQHF.

The rearrangement links TRBV4-3 to TRBJ1-1; 11 nucleotides agree with TRBD1. This CDR3 spans 14 amino acids. CDR1 and CDR2 from the germline V gene are LGHNA and YSLEER. V lost 4 bases, J lost 4 bases, and 2 bases stayed unmatched. CDR3 nucleotide sequence: TGCGCCAGCAGCCCCGGACAGGGGGCCACTGAAGCTTTCTTT. Translated, it gives CASSPGQGATEAFF.

The gene calls are TRBV7-3 and TRBJ1-1; 8 bases fit TRBD1. CDR3 size: 13 residues. With V trimmed by 5 bases and J by 5 bases, 4 bases remained unmatched. Germline CDR1 is SGHTA and CDR2 is FQGTGA. The CDR3 DNA follows: TGTGCCAGCAGCACAGGGGGTCTGACTGAAGCTTTCTTT. It is translated as CASSTGGLTEAFF. Full variable domain (missing parts from reference TRBV7-3 and TRBJ1-1): GAGVSQTPSNKVTEKGKYVELRCDPISGHTALYWYRQSLGQGPEFLIYFQGTGAADDSGLPNDRFFAVRPEGSVSTLKIQRTERGDSAVYLCASSTGGLTEAFFGQGTRLTVV.

The chain has TRBV28 and TRBJ2-2, with a possible D match to TRBD1 (5 bases). The CDR3 has 15 amino acids. Germline values: CDR1 MDHEN, CDR2 SYDVKM. V shed 1 base and J shed 6 bases, with 12 bases lying between them. The CDR3 sequence is CASSLFPDSSGELFF. The CDR3 DNA reads as TGTGCCAGCAGTTTATTCCCCGACAGTTCCGGGGAGCTGTTTTTT. The full variable domain, rest sourced from reference TRBV28 and TRBJ2-2, is DVKVTQSSRYLVKRTGEKVFLECVQDMDHENMFWYRQDPGLGLRLIYFSYDVKMKEKGDIPEGYSVSREKKERFSLILESASTNQTSMYLCASSLFPDSSGELFFGEGSRLTVL.

The chain employs TRBV15 and TRBJ1-5; D call uncertain. V dropped 0 bases and J dropped 5 bases, with 8 bases sitting between them. Looked up from germline, CDR1 is LNHNV and CDR2 is YYDKDF (reference sequence). This CDR3 is 14 amino acids long. Here the CDR3 DNA reads TGTGCCACCAGCAGAGATCGGGGAGATCAGCCCCAGCATTTT. This codes for CATSRDRGDQPQHF.

This clone was recorded once. This chain links TRBV4-3 with TRBJ2-7; 7 bases match TRBD1. Germline loops: CDR1 LGHNA, CDR2 YSLEER. Trimming removed 1 base from V and 0 bases from J; junction bases left unmatched: 9. The length of the CDR3 is 17 residues. The DNA for the CDR3 is TGCGCCAGCAGCCAAGGGGCAAGGGGGCATCACTCCTACGAGCAGTACTTC. Its translation is CASSQGARGHHSYEQYF.

The chain recombines TRBV6-1 with TRBJ1-2; 7 bases align to TRBD1. CDR3 length equals 15 residues. J lost 4 bases, V lost 3 bases, and 8 bases had no gene match. The germline gives CDR1 MNHNS, CDR2 SASEGT. The CDR3 loop is CASSETGRRLYGYTF. The CDR3 region has the DNA TGTGCCAGCAGTGAGACAGGGCGACGTCTCTATGGCTACACCTTC.

A single count supports this clone. CDR3 sequence (DNA): TGTGCCAGCAGTGAATTAGGCAGGGTTGAGCAGTACTTC. Translating gives CASSELGRVEQYF. This chain uses TRBV6-1 with TRBJ2-7; tentatively, D is TRBD1 (5 bases). The CDR3 runs to 13 residues. CDR1 is MNHNS and CDR2 is SASEGT in the germline V gene. Deletions cut 2 bases from V and 7 bases from J, with 12 bases between.

The V and J genes are TRBV5-1 and TRBJ1-1; 10 bases align to TRBD1. This CDR3 contains 14 residues. Looked up from germline, CDR1 is SGHRS and CDR2 is YFSETQ. V lost 3 bases to trimming and J lost 5 bases; unmatched junction nucleotides: 4. CDR3 bases: TGCGCCAGCAGCTCCGACAGGGGGCTAACTGAAGCTTTCTTT. It specifies CASSSDRGLTEAFF.

The CDR3 coding sequence is TGTGCCAGCAGCCAAGGACAGGGAATTAATTCACCCCTCCACTTT. It yields the protein CASSQGQGINSPLHF. V is TRBV3-1 (or the pseudogene TRBV3-2) and J is TRBJ1-6, with 7 bases fitting TRBD1. The germline V gene has CDR1 LGHDT and CDR2 YNNKEL (reference sequence). CDR3 length: 15 residues. V shed 1 base, J shed 6 bases, and the junction held 3 bases outside the gene matches.

The chain carries TRBV7-2 and TRBJ2-5; a weak D match, TRBD2 (6 bases). Germline V gene lookup returns CDR1 SGHTA and CDR2 FQGNSA. Trimming cost V 1 base and J 4 bases, with 10 bases left between them. The CDR3 runs to 14 residues. The CDR3 protein is CASSLGRRGETQYF. The CDR3 DNA sequence: TGTGCCAGCAGCTTAGGTCGGCGGGGAGAGACCCAGTACTTC.

The chain combines TRBV5-1 with TRBJ2-3; 8 bases fit TRBD2. This CDR3 has 16 residues. Unmatched junction bases numbered 8, after V lost 1 base and J lost 4 bases. Per germline, CDR1 SGHRS and CDR2 YFSETQ. CDR3 sequence reads: CASSLSASGLADTQYF. The CDR3 DNA sequence: TGCGCCAGCAGCTTGTCGGCTAGCGGGTTAGCAGATACGCAGTATTTT.

This chain links TRBV5-1 with TRBJ1-6; 8 nucleotides match TRBD1. This CDR3 is 16 amino acids long. V shed 7 bases, J shed 7 bases, and the junction held 13 bases outside the gene matches. Germline V gene data show CDR1 as SGHRS and CDR2 as YFSETQ. CDR3 in DNA: TGCGCCAGCGGAATCTCCCCGACAGGGGACAATTCACCCCTCCACTTT. Its translation is CASGISPTGDNSPLHF.

The chain links TRBV6-2 or TRBV6-3 to TRBJ2-5; 8 positions match TRBD2. The CDR3 is 15 amino acids. With V trimmed by 2 bases and J by 3 bases, 5 bases remained unmatched. The germline V gene encodes CDR1 MNHEY and CDR2 SVGEGT. The CDR3 sequence: CASSYATSGKETQYF. For the CDR3, the DNA is TGTGCCAGCAGTTACGCTACTAGCGGAAAAGAGACCCAGTACTTC.

The V call is TRBV5-5, the J call TRBJ1-2; TRBD1 agrees at 10 bases. CDR1 SGHKS and CDR2 YYEKEE come from the germline V gene (reference sequence). The CDR3 extends over 15 amino acids. Germline trimming cut 4 bases from V and 3 bases from J; bases unmatched to any gene: 6. Here the CDR3 reads CASSPDRGPYYGYTF. The CDR3 DNA reads as TGTGCCAGCAGCCCTGACAGGGGGCCTTACTATGGCTACACCTTC.